The 16 T cell receptor beta chains below were found in one sample sequenced in a study of chemoradiotherapy in HPV16-positive cancers. Produced via immunoSEQ multiplex PCR; TCRdb's table is partial and in-frame only. The table has about 17,000 clones, roughly 90% seen once. Sample: blood, taken from a patient who underwent chemoradiotherapy. These TCRs come from a human donor with HPV-associated anogenital cancer.

The gene calls are TRBV29-1 and TRBJ2-2; D might be TRBD1 (7 bases). The CDR3 has 14 amino acids. CDR1 and CDR2 (germline): SQVTM, ANQGSEA. V was trimmed by 6 bases and J by 0 bases, leaving 11 bases between them. CDR3: CSVEGQSNTGELFF. CDR3 in DNA: TGCAGCGTGGAGGGACAGTCGAACACCGGGGAGCTGTTTTTT.

The J gene is TRBJ2-2, the V gene TRBV2, with 9 bases aligning to TRBD1. CDR3 length: 14 residues. Trimming cost V 8 bases and J 3 bases; bases outside gene matches: 4. The V gene's germline CDR1 is SNHLY and CDR2 FYNNEI. The CDR3 sequence: CASRDRVYTGELFF. CDR3 DNA sequence: TGTGCCAGCCGGGACAGGGTTTACACCGGGGAGCTGTTTTTT.

The chain recombines TRBV10-2 with TRBJ1-5; 7 nucleotides agree with TRBD1. The CDR3 is 13 amino acids. The ends lost 8 bases at V and 5 bases at J; junction bases unmatched: 6. From germline, CDR1 is WSHSY and CDR2 SAAADI. The CDR3 region is CASARQGDQPQHF. CDR3 nucleotide sequence: TGCGCCAGCGCCAGACAGGGTGATCAGCCCCAGCATTTT.

This clone occurred once. V and J are TRBV28 and TRBJ1-2, with TRBD1 matching 8 bases. The CDR3 runs to 13 residues. Germline lookup yields CDR1 MDHEN and CDR2 SYDVKM. Trimming at V came to 10 bases and at J to 4 bases, leaving 8 bases not matched to a gene. CDR3 in amino acids: CATGEQGGYGYTF. The DNA of the CDR3 is TGTGCCACCGGGGAACAGGGGGGCTATGGCTACACCTTC.

V is TRBV19 and J is TRBJ1-1, with TRBD1 as a possible D gene (6 bases). The CDR3 loop spans 14 amino acids. CDR1 LNHDA and CDR2 SQIVND come from the germline V gene (reference sequence). V dropped 7 bases and J dropped 0 bases, with 12 bases sitting between them. The DNA for the CDR3 is TGTGCCAGTAAATTACAGGGTATGAACACTGAAGCTTTCTTT. Translation: CASKLQGMNTEAFF.

The chain combines TRBV19 with TRBJ2-1; 9 positions agree with TRBD2. CDR1 is LNHDA and CDR2 is SQIVND in the germline V gene (reference sequence). The V gene end was trimmed by 5 bases and the J gene end by 8 bases; junction bases not matched to a gene: 13. This CDR3 contains 16 residues. DNA for the CDR3: TGTGCCAGTAGTGTTAGCGGGAGAGGTCAGTGGGATGAGCAGTTCTTC. Its translation: CASSVSGRGQWDEQFF.

The chain carries TRBV6-5 and TRBJ2-7; D remains unclear. The CDR3 runs to 13 residues. Trimming removed 7 bases at V and 1 base at J, with 11 bases between. The germline CDR1 and CDR2 sequences are MNHEY and SVGAGI. The CDR3 DNA reads TGTGCCAGCACCGCACTTGGGTCCTACGAGCAGTACTTC. Translation gives CASTALGSYEQYF.

V usage is TRBV11-3 and J usage is TRBJ1-2; D remains ambiguous. The CDR3 extends over 13 amino acids. Per the germline V gene, CDR1 is SGHNT and CDR2 is YENEEA. The germline V and J ends were trimmed by 1 base and 8 bases, with 11 bases remaining between them. This CDR3 is CASSLGPGFGYTF. In nucleotides, the CDR3 is TGTGCCAGCAGCTTAGGACCGGGGTTCGGCTACACCTTC.

The gene calls are TRBV18 and TRBJ2-3; D gene ambiguous. The CDR3 covers 16 residues. From germline, CDR1 is KGHSH and CDR2 LQKENI. The V and J ends lost 3 bases and 3 bases respectively, with 16 bases between them. The CDR3 coding sequence is TGTGCCAGCTCACCGAGAAGGAGTCAGTCGACAGATACGCAGTATTTT. Translating it yields CASSPRRSQSTDTQYF.

The genes are TRBV6-5 and TRBJ1-2; 7 bases are shared with TRBD1. CDR1 is MNHEY and CDR2 is SVGAGI in the germline V gene. The V and J ends lost 5 bases and 4 bases, in that order; junction bases with no gene match: 7. There are 14 residues in the CDR3. CDR3 sequence: CASSTGVWVYGYTF. Written as DNA, the CDR3 is TGTGCCAGCAGTACAGGGGTTTGGGTCTATGGCTACACCTTC.

V usage is TRBV19 and J usage is TRBJ2-7; weak D call: TRBD1 (6 bases). V lost 5 bases to trimming and J lost 5 bases, with 13 bases between them. The CDR3 extends over 13 amino acids. CDR1 and CDR2 from the germline V gene are LNHDA and SQIVND (reference sequence). This CDR3 is CASSLRHRDEQYF. In DNA form, the CDR3 reads TGTGCCAGTAGTCTACGACACAGGGACGAGCAGTACTTC.

This clone was seen only a few times. V and J are TRBV10-1 and TRBJ2-3; the match to TRBD2 covers 7 bases. Germline CDR1 is WNHNN and CDR2 is SYGVQD (reference sequence). Losses at the gene ends were 5 bases for V and 0 bases for J; bases not matched to a gene: 2. The CDR3 runs to 14 residues. The CDR3 loop reads CASSSGLSTDTQYF. As DNA, the CDR3 is TGCGCCAGCAGTTCGGGACTAAGCACAGATACGCAGTATTTT.

This sequence joins TRBV25-1 and TRBJ1-2, with 8 nucleotides matching TRBD1. V dropped 8 bases and J dropped 4; count of bases not matched to a gene: 15. This CDR3 has 16 residues. CDR1 and CDR2 (germline): MGHDK, SYGVNS. The CDR3 DNA reads as TGTGCCAGCCGCGGGACAGGAGGAAGAGGACTCTATGGCTACACCTTC. It yields the protein CASRGTGGRGLYGYTF.

J is TRBJ2-1 and V is TRBV9, with D tentatively TRBD1 (5 bases). Trimming took 5 bases from V and 0 from J, leaving 12 bases between them. The CDR3 extends over 15 amino acids. Germline CDR1 reads SGDLS; CDR2 reads YYNGEE. The CDR3 nucleotides are TGTGCCAGCAGACGTTATCAGGGCTCCTACAATGAGCAGTTCTTC. Encoded protein: CASRRYQGSYNEQFF.

This rearrangement joins TRBV11-2 to TRBJ2-5; 7 bases agree with TRBD1. CDR3 length: 13 amino acids. Losses at the gene ends were 5 bases for V and 5 bases for J; bases not matched to a gene: 5. Germline V gene lookup returns CDR1 SGHAT and CDR2 FQNNGV. As DNA, the CDR3 is TGTGCCAGCAGCCGGGACAGAGAGGAGACCCAGTACTTC. Translated: CASSRDREETQYF.

This chain joins TRBV27 and TRBJ1-5; D is undetermined. V gave up 3 bases and J gave up 3 bases, with 9 bases separating them. The CDR3 is 14 residues long. Germline V gene data show CDR1 as MNHEY and CDR2 as SMNVEV (reference sequence). CDR3 loop: CASSLGTNNQPQHF. The CDR3 region has the DNA TGTGCCAGCAGTTTGGGCACTAACAATCAGCCCCAGCATTTT.